Listed here are 16 T cell receptor beta chains from one sample, sequenced in a study of blood T cell repertoires in COVID-19. Sequenced by immunoSEQ multiplex PCR; TCRdb stores in-frame clones only, minus some. Among under 350,000 clones listed, approximately 85% were seen once. Sequencing used peripheral blood. These receptors originate from a human donor in a cohort sampled during active COVID-19.

The chain combines TRBV6-1 with TRBJ2-2; 10 bases align to TRBD1. From germline, CDR1 is MNHNS and CDR2 SASEGT. V was clipped by 2 bases and J by 6 bases; unmatched bases: 6. CDR3 length: 16 residues. The DNA of the CDR3 is TGTGCCAGCAGTGAAAGACAGGGGGCTCGGGCCGGGGAGCTGTTTTTT. Amino acids: CASSERQGARAGELFF.

This clone was detected only once. Other DNA sequences in the same sample also yield this CDR3. The chain recombines TRBV5-1 with TRBJ1-5; a possible D gene is TRBD1 (5 bases). CDR3 length: 14 residues. V lost 4 bases, J lost 3 bases, and 11 bases lay in between. Germline V gene sequence: CDR1 SGHRS, CDR2 YFSETQ. CDR3 sequence (DNA): TGCGCCAGCAGCCTAGACAGATCCAATCAGCCCCAGCATTTT. Protein: CASSLDRSNQPQHF.

This chain uses TRBV30 with TRBJ1-2; TRBD1 matches at 12 bases. Trimming cost V 0 bases and J 8 bases; bases outside gene matches: 7. The CDR3 is made up of 15 amino acids. Germline V gene lookup returns CDR1 GTSNPN and CDR2 SVGIG (reference sequence). CDR3 amino acids: CAWSVRDRGLRGYTF. In DNA form, the CDR3 reads TGTGCCTGGAGTGTACGGGACAGGGGGCTTCGGGGCTACACCTTC.

The rearrangement links TRBV7-3 to TRBJ2-1, with 12 bases identical to TRBD2. Germline V gene data show CDR1 as SGHTA and CDR2 as FQGTGA. This CDR3 is 16 amino acids long. J was trimmed by 6 bases and V by 6 bases; bases with no gene match: 9. CDR3 sequence (DNA): TGTGCCAGCAGTCGTCTAGCGGGGGGGCCTAGCAATGAGCAGTTCTTC. This gives the protein CASSRLAGGPSNEQFF. The full variable domain, with the rest looked up from reference TRBV7-3 and TRBJ2-1, is GAGVSQTPSNKVTEKGKYVELRCDPISGHTALYWYRQSLGQGPEFLIYFQGTGAADDSGLPNDRFFAVRPEGSVSTLKIQRTERGDSAVYLCASSRLAGGPSNEQFFGPGTRLTVL.

V is TRBV24-1 and J is TRBJ2-7; TRBD1 matches at 7 bases. Trimming cost V 3 bases and J 2 bases; bases outside gene matches: 6. This CDR3 has 15 amino acids. The germline CDR1 and CDR2 sequences are KGHDR and SFDVKD. The CDR3 region has the DNA TGTGCCACCAGTGATACCGGGACAGCGACCTACGAGCAGTACTTC. This encodes CATSDTGTATYEQYF.

The chain recombines TRBV5-1 with TRBJ2-1; 12 bases agree with TRBD2. The CDR3 has 17 residues. The V gene end was trimmed by 4 bases and the J gene end by 3 bases; junction bases not matched to a gene: 8. CDR1 SGHRS and CDR2 YFSETQ come from the germline V gene. CDR3 coding DNA: TGCGCCAGCAGCCCTAAACTAGCGGGGGGATACTACAATGAGCAGTTCTTC. It translates to CASSPKLAGGYYNEQFF.

The chain links TRBV7-6 to TRBJ2-7; no definite D call. The CDR3 spans 14 residues. V shed 2 bases and J shed 1 base, with 9 bases lying between them. The germline V gene has CDR1 SGHVS and CDR2 FNYEAQ. The DNA of the CDR3 is TGTGCCAGCAGCTTAAGAGCCAGGTCCTACGAGCAGTACTTC. Encoded protein: CASSLRARSYEQYF.

The V call is TRBV19, the J call TRBJ2-1, with 8 nucleotides matching TRBD2. This CDR3 contains 19 residues. With V trimmed by 2 bases and J by 3 bases, 15 bases remained unmatched. Per germline, CDR1 LNHDA and CDR2 SQIVND (reference sequence). CDR3 loop: CASSIRPAGAISIYNEQFF. DNA of the CDR3: TGTGCCAGTAGTATAAGGCCAGCGGGGGCCATATCGATCTACAATGAGCAGTTCTTC.

The genes are TRBV2 and TRBJ2-7; TRBD1 matches at 9 bases. Germline V gives CDR1 SNHLY, CDR2 FYNNEI. The CDR3 totals 12 residues. Losses at the gene ends were 8 bases for V and 5 bases for J; bases not matched to a gene: 4. The CDR3 sequence is CASADRGDEQYF. CDR3 coding DNA: TGTGCCAGCGCTGACAGGGGGGACGAGCAGTACTTC.

The chain has TRBV6-6 and TRBJ1-2, with D unresolved. The germline V and J ends were trimmed by 7 bases and 4 bases, with 7 bases remaining between them. CDR1 is MNHNY, CDR2 SVGAGI, per germline (reference sequence). The length of the CDR3 is 11 residues. The CDR3 DNA follows: TGTGCCAGCACTGAGAGCTATGGCTACACCTTC. Amino acids: CASTESYGYTF.

This clone came up once. The J gene is TRBJ1-2, the V gene TRBV9, with 8 bases matching TRBD1. CDR3 size: 14 residues. Per germline, CDR1 SGDLS and CDR2 YYNGEE. V lost 4 bases, J lost 2 bases, and 4 bases stayed unmatched. DNA for the CDR3: TGTGCCAGCAGCCCACGACAGGGGAACTATGGCTACACCTTC. Its translation: CASSPRQGNYGYTF.

The CDR3 DNA sequence: TGTGCCAGCAGCTTGGCCGGATCAGGGAGGGACGAGCAGTACTTC. Translating gives CASSLAGSGRDEQYF. This rearrangement joins TRBV5-4 to TRBJ2-7; 7 bases match TRBD2. This CDR3 is 15 amino acids long. Trimming cost V 0 bases and J 5 bases; bases outside gene matches: 8. Germline V gene sequence: CDR1 SGHNT, CDR2 YYREEE (reference sequence).

This sequence joins TRBV10-3 and TRBJ2-7, with 7 bases aligning to TRBD2. Germline V gene lookup returns CDR1 ENHRY and CDR2 SYGVKD. The ends lost 10 bases at V and 6 bases at J; junction bases unmatched: 12. This CDR3 comprises 13 residues. CDR3 in amino acids: CATLGTTEGEQYF. CDR3 nucleotides: TGTGCCACCCTGGGGACTACCGAGGGCGAGCAGTACTTC.

The genes are TRBV5-1 and TRBJ2-5; 7 bases align to TRBD1. Germline CDR1 reads SGHRS; CDR2 reads YFSETQ. The CDR3 loop spans 14 amino acids. Trimming removed 4 bases from V and 1 base from J; junction bases left unmatched: 4. CDR3 in amino acids: CASSTGTAQETQYF. The DNA of the CDR3 is TGCGCCAGCAGCACTGGGACAGCCCAAGAGACCCAGTACTTC.

A note on this clone: The same CDR3 also results from other DNA sequences found in this sample. The chain links TRBV5-6 to TRBJ1-4; TRBD1 matches 7 bases. Germline V lookup: CDR1 SGHDT, CDR2 YYEEEE. The CDR3 totals 14 residues. V lost 2 bases and J lost 6; bases outside the gene matches: 4. The CDR3 bases are TGTGCCAGCAGCTTAGGGCAGGGGGATGAAAAACTGTTTTTT. Its translation: CASSLGQGDEKLFF.

The J gene is TRBJ2-4, the V gene TRBV7-9, with 8 bases that match TRBD1. CDR1 and CDR2 (germline): SEHNR, FQNEAQ (reference sequence). V shed 5 bases and J 4 bases; nucleotides not matched to a gene: 7. This CDR3 contains 15 residues. The CDR3 DNA is TGTGCCAGCAGCCCATCATGGACAGGGAAAAACATTCAGTACTTC. Amino acids: CASSPSWTGKNIQYF.